The rows below give T cell receptor beta chains drawn from one sample of a study of T cells in localized non-small cell lung cancer. The assay was immunoSEQ multiplex PCR, and TCRdb's table has in-frame clones only and misses some. The sample holds 45,000 to 70,000 clones, 70% to 90% seen once. Sequencing was performed on peripheral blood, taken before any cancer treatment. The receptors stem from a woman aged 35 to 69 with stage I lung adenocarcinoma. Both conserved end residues are part of each CDR3. The D gene is left open where the match is weak. Size is stated for part of the rows, as once, few or many counts, or as a class when the clone is expanded.

V gene	clone size	J gene	D gene	CDR3 DNA	CDR3 protein
TRBV2	NA	TRBJ2-4	TRBD2	TGTGCCAGCACTGGGACTAATAAGAACATTCAGTACTTC	CASTGTNKNIQYF
TRBV5-1	NA	TRBJ2-2	NA	TGCGCCAGCAGCCTCTTACAGGGCTTGAACACCGGGGAGCTGTTTTTT	CASSLLQGLNTGELFF
TRBV6-5	NA	TRBJ1-6	NA	TGTGCCAGCAGTTATCCCGGGGATTATTCACCCCTCCACTTT	CASSYPGDYSPLHF
TRBV4-3	NA	TRBJ1-2	TRBD1	TGCGCCAGCAGCCAAGATCACGACAGGGCCTACCCCTATGGCTACACCTTC	CASSQDHDRAYPYGYTF
TRBV5-1	once	TRBJ1-6	TRBD1	TGCGCCAGCAATCCCGGGACAGGGAGTAGGGATTCACCCCTCCACTTT	CASNPGTGSRDSPLHF
TRBV6-6	once	TRBJ2-7	TRBD1	TGTGCCAGCAGTCCCGTCCGGGACAGGGTAGGCGAGCAGTACTTC	CASSPVRDRVGEQYF
TRBV19	NA	TRBJ1-3	NA	TGTGCCAGTAGCCGCCCGGGGAGCTCTGGAAACACCATATATTTT	CASSRPGSSGNTIYF
TRBV7-2	NA	TRBJ1-1	NA	TGTGCCAGCAAGTCGCCCTGGGGTCGCGAAGCTTTCTTT	CASKSPWGREAFF
TRBV25-1	NA	TRBJ2-7	NA	TGTGCCAGCAGTGGGTCGGGGGCCAGCTCCTACGAGCAGTACTTC	CASSGSGASSYEQYF
TRBV11-2	NA	TRBJ1-2	NA	TGTGCCAGCAGCTTAGAGAGGAGCTATGGCTACACCTTC	CASSLERSYGYTF
TRBV4-1	NA	TRBJ2-1	NA	TGCGCCAGCAGCCAAGCGGGGTGGGATGAGCAGTTCTTC	CASSQAGWDEQFF
TRBV11-1	NA	TRBJ1-1	NA	TGTGCCAGCAGCTTAGGGGGGAACACTGAAGCTTTCTTT	CASSLGGNTEAFF
TRBV7-9	NA	TRBJ2-5	NA	TGTGCCAGCAGCTTAAATGCGATGAGGGAGACCCAGTACTTC	CASSLNAMRETQYF
TRBV6-1	NA	TRBJ2-7	TRBD1	TGTGCCAGCAGTGAAGCCTACGACAGGGGTTTCTACGAGCAGTACTTC	CASSEAYDRGFYEQYF
TRBV25-1	once	TRBJ1-3	NA	TGTGCCAGCAGCCGGGGCTCTGGAAACACCATATATTTT	CASSRGSGNTIYF
TRBV5-1	NA	TRBJ2-7	TRBD2	TGTGCCAGCAGCTTGTCCGGGGGGAAGTACGAGCAGTACTTC	CASSLSGGKYEQYF
TRBV28	NA	TRBJ2-7	TRBD1	TGTGCCAGCAGTGAGACAGGGTTCTCCTACGAGCAGTACTTC	CASSETGFSYEQYF
TRBV30	NA	TRBJ1-4	TRBD1	TGTGCCTGGGGTTCCGGGACAGGGCCTCTTAATGAAAAACTGTTTTTT	CAWGSGTGPLNEKLFF
TRBV7-3	few	TRBJ1-1	NA	TGTGCCAGCAGCTTAAGCGGGCGGGGGACTGAAGCTTTCTTT	CASSLSGRGTEAFF
TRBV9	NA	TRBJ1-1	NA	TGTGCCAGCAGCGTAGGGACTTACACAGACACTGAAGCTTTCTTT	CASSVGTYTDTEAFF
TRBV9	NA	TRBJ2-7	NA	TGTGCCAGCAGCGTAGGAGAGGGCCACTACGAGCAGTACTTC	CASSVGEGHYEQYF
TRBV7-8	NA	TRBJ2-2	NA	TGTGCCAGCAGCCACAGACCCTCCGGGACAACGAACACCGGGGAGCTGTTTTTT	CASSHRPSGTTNTGELFF
TRBV19	NA	TRBJ1-3	NA	TGTGCCAGTACGTTCGCAGGGGCTGGAAACACCATATATTTT	CASTFAGAGNTIYF
TRBV10-2	NA	TRBJ1-1	NA	TGCGCCAGCACTTCTCGAATGTCGGCAAACACTGAAGCTTTCTTT	CASTSRMSANTEAFF
TRBV6-6	NA	TRBJ2-3	NA	TGTGCCAGCACCCCACTAGATATCACAGATACGCAGTATTTT	CASTPLDITDTQYF
TRBV7-2	once	TRBJ1-2	TRBD1	TGTGCCAGCAGCGTCCGGGACAGGGGGCTTGGCTACACCTTC	CASSVRDRGLGYTF
TRBV5-1	few	TRBJ1-4	TRBD1	TGCGCCAGCAGCATGGGACAGGTTAATGAAAAACTGTTTTTT	CASSMGQVNEKLFF
TRBV10-3	once	TRBJ2-7	TRBD1	TGTGCCATCAGTGAACCGGGACAGGTCTCCTACGAGCAGTACTTC	CAISEPGQVSYEQYF
TRBV2	NA	TRBJ1-2	TRBD1	TGTGCCAGCAGTGTGACAGGGTCCTATGGCTACACCTTC	CASSVTGSYGYTF
TRBV2	NA	TRBJ2-2	NA	TGTGCCAGCAGTGGCGCGGGGGCGACCGGGGAGCTGTTTTTT	CASSGAGATGELFF
TRBV7-2	NA	TRBJ1-1	NA	TGTGCCAGCATGCCGAGCGGGAACACTGAAGCTTTCTTT	CASMPSGNTEAFF
TRBV12-5	once	TRBJ1-5	NA	TGTGCTAGTGCCCAGGGGAATCAGCCCCAGCATTTT	CASAQGNQPQHF
TRBV19	NA	TRBJ1-2	NA	TGTGCCAGTAGCCTACGATCGTCCCTTTATGGCTACACCTTC	CASSLRSSLYGYTF
TRBV5-5	NA	TRBJ2-7	TRBD1	TGTGCCAGCAGTAGAGAGGACAGGGGGTACGAGCAGTACTTC	CASSREDRGYEQYF
TRBV10-3	NA	TRBJ1-1	NA	TGTGCCATAGGTCAAGCAGACACTGAAGCTTTCTTT	CAIGQADTEAFF
TRBV9	NA	TRBJ2-3	NA	TGTGCCAGCAGCGGGGGATCGCGCACAGATACGCAGTATTTT	CASSGGSRTDTQYF
TRBV9	NA	TRBJ2-7	NA	TGTGCCAGCAGCGTACAGCCGGGGGCGAACGAGCAGTACTTC	CASSVQPGANEQYF
TRBV10-3	NA	TRBJ2-1	TRBD2	TGTGCCATCAGTGAACGCGGGGGGTATAATGAGCAGTTCTTC	CAISERGGYNEQFF
TRBV6-5	once	TRBJ2-2	TRBD2	TGTGCCAGCAGATCAGCGGGGGGAAAGGGGGAGCTGTTTTTT	CASRSAGGKGELFF
TRBV27	NA	TRBJ2-1	NA	TGTGCCAGCAGCCAAGGGTCCGGGTGGTCTGGCAATGAGCAGTTCTTC	CASSQGSGWSGNEQFF
TRBV7-2	NA	TRBJ2-7	NA	TGTGCCAGCAGCTTAGTGGTGGGGGGGCTTTACGAGCAGTACTTC	CASSLVVGGLYEQYF
TRBV4-3	NA	TRBJ1-1	NA	TGCGCCAGCAGCCAGCGAGCCCCGAACACTGAAGCTTTCTTT	CASSQRAPNTEAFF
TRBV27	NA	TRBJ1-1	TRBD1	TGTGCCAGCAGTTCGGGACAGAGGAACACTGAAGCTTTCTTT	CASSSGQRNTEAFF
TRBV5-1	NA	TRBJ2-7	NA	TGCGCCAGCAGCTTGTTGGGATCCTACGAGCAGTACTTC	CASSLLGSYEQYF
TRBV7-9	NA	TRBJ2-3	NA	TGTGCCAGCCGAAGGGGTGATACGCAGTATTTT	CASRRGDTQYF
TRBV28	few	TRBJ1-4	NA	TGTGCCAGCAGTTCAGAGTCGGGAGGGAATGAAAAACTGTTTTTT	CASSSESGGNEKLFF
TRBV19	NA	TRBJ2-3	TRBD2	TGTGCCAGTAGCAGCGGGGGGCCGGATACGCAGTATTTT	CASSSGGPDTQYF
TRBV6-6	NA	TRBJ1-2	NA	TGTGCCAGCATTGTGCTACAGGGTAACTATGGCTACACCTTC	CASIVLQGNYGYTF
TRBV7-6	few	TRBJ2-1	NA	TGTGCCAGCAGCCACCCGAAAAGGAATGAGCAGTTCTTC	CASSHPKRNEQFF
TRBV27	NA	TRBJ2-7	TRBD1	TGTGCCAGCAGTTTTTATGGGACAGGGAGCGAGCAGTACTTC	CASSFYGTGSEQYF
TRBV29-1	medium-sized	TRBJ2-1	NA	TGCAGCGTTGTCCCTAGTAACAATGAGCAGTTCTTC	CSVVPSNNEQFF
TRBV19	NA	TRBJ2-1	NA	TGTGCCAGTAGTAAGTTACGTGAGCAGTTCTTC	CASSKLREQFF
TRBV12-5	once	TRBJ2-5	NA	TGTGCTAGTGGTTCCGGGCTCCTAATGGGGACCCAGTACTTC	CASGSGLLMGTQYF
TRBV6-1	NA	TRBJ1-3	NA	TGTGCCAGCACTGACGGTCTATCTGGAAACACCATATATTTT	CASTDGLSGNTIYF
TRBV7-8	NA	TRBJ1-1	NA	TGTGCCAGCAGCTTAGGGCTTCGGTCGGACACTGAAGCTTTCTTT	CASSLGLRSDTEAFF
TRBV6-5	NA	TRBJ1-2	NA	TGTGCCAGCAGTTACTCCCCGGATGGGCTCGGCTACACCTTC	CASSYSPDGLGYTF
TRBV28	NA	TRBJ1-1	NA	TGTGCCAGCATTGAACAGGGTGGGAACACTGAAGCTTTCTTT	CASIEQGGNTEAFF